The clone carrying this T cell receptor beta chain was seen ten or more times. The CDR3 spans 16 residues. Germline V gene sequence: CDR1 MNHNS, CDR2 SASEGT. Trimming took 6 bases from V and 1 from J; bases not matched to a gene: 9. The source of the sample is a study of T cells in Graves' hyperthyroidism and ophthalmopathy. Researchers amplified the TCR beta CDR3 regions from RNA transcripts. The HTBI primer set was used in a first-round RT-PCR of the TCR CDR3. MiXCR was run by TCRdb on the multiplex PCR reads, yielding one entry per CDR3 protein. This repertoire shows about 420,000 distinct CDR3 sequences, around 14% found once; its top ten account for almost 8%.

The specimen was blood. The TCR originated in a woman under 30 with Graves' hyperthyroidism. This chain links TRBV6-1 with TRBJ2-7; TRBD1 aligns across 10 bases. The CDR3 protein is CASRRPGTGASYEQYF. The CDR3 nucleotides read TGTGCCAGCAGACGACCCGGGACAGGGGCTTCCTACGAGCAGTACTTC.